This T cell receptor beta chain comes out of a study of CD8 T cells in ankylosing spondylitis. This CDR3 is 12 amino acids long. Trimming left V 0 bases short and J 3 bases short, with 3 bases between. Germline CDR1 is DFQATT and CDR2 is SNEGSKA (reference sequence). In the case of this clonotype: Its cognate antigen is unknown.

Findings and caveats of the study: Clones that were linked to disease were CD8+ and were relatively rare in peripheral blood. Typical of ankylosing spondylitis blood, it appeared, was a TCR beta motif of under 10 highly homologous variants.

From the 5' RACE reads, TCRdb called clonotypes with MiXCR, one entry per CDR3 protein. The data contain about 540,000 distinct CDR3 sequences, about an eighth of them singletons. This chain links TRBV20-1 with TRBJ2-1; D call uncertain. The source is a male donor with ankylosing spondylitis. The material sequenced was blood, either unsorted or a sorted T cell fraction (not recorded which). CDR3 coding DNA: TGCAGTGCTAGAGACAGCTACAATGAGCAGTTCTTC. It codes for CSARDSYNEQFF.